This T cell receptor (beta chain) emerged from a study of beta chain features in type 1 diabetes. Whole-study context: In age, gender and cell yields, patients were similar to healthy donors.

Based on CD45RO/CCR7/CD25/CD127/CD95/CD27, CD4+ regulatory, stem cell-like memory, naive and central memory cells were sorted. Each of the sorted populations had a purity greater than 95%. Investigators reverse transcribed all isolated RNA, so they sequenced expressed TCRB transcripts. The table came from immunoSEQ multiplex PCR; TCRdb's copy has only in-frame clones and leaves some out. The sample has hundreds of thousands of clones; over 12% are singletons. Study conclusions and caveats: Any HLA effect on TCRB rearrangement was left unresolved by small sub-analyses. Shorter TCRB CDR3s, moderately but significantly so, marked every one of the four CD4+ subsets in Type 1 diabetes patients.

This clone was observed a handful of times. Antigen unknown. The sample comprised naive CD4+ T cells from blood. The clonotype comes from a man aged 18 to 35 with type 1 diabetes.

The CDR3 DNA sequence: TGTGCCAGCAGTTACTCTTTCACAGGGAGGACCTACGAGCAGTACTTC. Residues: CASSYSFTGRTYEQYF. V gene TRBV6-5 combines with J gene TRBJ2-7; D may correspond to TRBD1 or TRBD2 (6 bases each). The V gene's germline CDR1 is MNHEY and CDR2 SVGAGI. Between the trimmed V and J ends, which lost 0 bases and 2 bases, there was a span of 14 bases. The CDR3 covers 16 residues.